This T cell receptor (beta chain) was identified during a study of T cells in Graves' hyperthyroidism and ophthalmopathy. On the study more broadly: Blood was drawn when the patient was first diagnosed and still untreated.

Using RNA transcripts as the source, TCR beta CDR3 regions were amplified. HTBI primers were employed in a first-round RT-PCR of the TCR CDR3. TCRdb analysed the multiplex PCR reads with MiXCR anew, one entry per CDR3 protein. Seen here are under 350,000 distinct CDR3 sequences, about an eighth observed once, and the top ten hold 30% to 40%. The germline CDR1 and CDR2 sequences are SGHDT and YYEEEE. The CDR3 covers 16 residues. The ends were cut back, 1 base at V and 1 base at J, with 12 bases in the middle. On this clonotype: Its target is unknown.

Study-level points and caveats: Most expanded thyroid clonotypes above 0.001 also appeared in blood.

This chain joins TRBV5-6 and TRBJ1-5, with D perhaps TRBD1 (5 bases). This sequence originates from a woman between 40 and 55 years old with Graves' ophthalmopathy. The sample consisted of blood. CDR3 in DNA: TGTGCCAGCAGCTTGTTTAGGGGTGGAAGCAATCAGCCCCAGCATTTT. Protein sequence: CASSLFRGGSNQPQHF.